These 14 T cell receptor beta chains were all obtained from the same sample, sequenced in a study of shared clonotypes between healthy human individuals. Data came from immunoSEQ multiplex PCR; TCRdb stores just in-frame clones and leaves some out. The sample consists of approximately 1.5 million clones, 98% to 99% of them appearing once. The sequenced material came from naive CD4+ T cells sorted from blood. The sample's subset: CD45RA+ positively selected. These TCRs come from a man younger than 40 in good health.

The chain employs TRBV28 and TRBJ1-2; D gene unclear. The CDR3 runs 13 residues. Germline values: CDR1 MDHEN, CDR2 SYDVKM. V dropped 2 bases and J dropped 10 bases, with 14 bases sitting between them. As DNA, the CDR3 is TGTGCCAGCAGTTTAGGAGTCCGCCGGGACTACACCTTC. This codes for CASSLGVRRDYTF.

V gene TRBV10-3 combines with J gene TRBJ2-6; perhaps D is TRBD1 or TRBD2 (6 bases each). The CDR3 sequence is 20 residues long. Germline V gene data show CDR1 as ENHRY and CDR2 as SYGVKD. Trimming left V 7 bases short and J 3 bases short, with 28 bases between. CDR3 region: CAITLVRGTGTSGGANVLTF. The CDR3 DNA reads as TGTGCCATCACGTTAGTTCGGGGAACAGGGACTTCGGGTGGGGCCAACGTCCTGACTTTC.

This clone appeared a single time. The chain recombines TRBV10-2 with TRBJ2-7; no definite D call. V shed 6 bases and J shed 2 bases, with 11 bases lying between them. The CDR3 covers 13 residues. Germline lookup yields CDR1 WSHSY and CDR2 SAAADI. DNA of the CDR3: TGCGCCAGCAGAGGATCTCTCACCTACGAGCAGTACTTC. Translated: CASRGSLTYEQYF.

The chain employs TRBV27 and TRBJ1-2; tentatively, D is TRBD1 (5 bases). The CDR3 runs 11 residues. Germline V gene data show CDR1 as MNHEY and CDR2 as SMNVEV (reference sequence). V lost 6 bases and J 7 bases, leaving 9 bases between the germline ends. CDR3 DNA: TGTGCCAGCAGGGGGGGTAGTGGCTACACCTTC. It codes for CASRGGSGYTF.

This sequence joins TRBV5-4 and TRBJ1-3, with a possible D match to TRBD1 (6 bases). Looked up from germline, CDR1 is SGHNT and CDR2 is YYREEE (reference sequence). The V and J ends lost 3 bases and 6 bases respectively, with 16 bases between them. The CDR3 has 15 amino acids. The CDR3 is CASSSQQGLVNTIYF. In nucleotides, the CDR3 is TGTGCCAGCAGCTCGCAGCAGGGGCTTGTAAACACCATATATTTT.

This clone was recorded a few times. The chain uses TRBV28 and TRBJ2-7, with a possible D match to TRBD2 (7 bases). Trimming removed 3 bases from V and 1 base from J, with 19 bases in between. The CDR3 spans 17 residues. In germline, CDR1 is MDHEN, CDR2 SYDVKM. DNA for the CDR3: TGTGCCAGCAGTTTTCCCCTCCGGGGGGCATCATCCTACGAGCAGTACTTC. Translated, it gives CASSFPLRGASSYEQYF.

This CDR3 is CASSQEGAGLRAQYF. DNA of the CDR3: TGTGCCAGCAGCCAAGAAGGAGCGGGCCTAAGGGCCCAGTACTTC. The chain combines TRBV4-2 with TRBJ2-5, with a weak D call TRBD2 (6 bases). The germline V and J ends were trimmed by 0 bases and 9 bases, with 17 bases remaining between them. The CDR3 loop spans 15 amino acids. Germline values: CDR1 LGHNA, CDR2 YNFKEQ.

The rearrangement uses TRBV29-1 and TRBJ2-1; 8 nucleotides align to TRBD2. This CDR3 is 15 amino acids long. Per the germline V gene, CDR1 is SQVTM and CDR2 is ANQGSEA. The V segment lost 5 bases and the J segment 2 bases; nucleotides outside the gene matches: 8. CDR3 DNA: TGCAGCGTTACACCCACTAGCGGCACCTACAATGAGCAGTTCTTC. It yields the protein CSVTPTSGTYNEQFF.

The rearrangement links TRBV19 to TRBJ1-4, with a tentative D call TRBD1 (6 bases). Trimming pared 0 bases from V and 8 bases from J, leaving 10 bases between. This CDR3 spans 14 amino acids. Germline CDR1 is LNHDA and CDR2 is SQIVND (reference sequence). CDR3 amino acids: CASSIDVTGEKLFF. For the CDR3, the DNA is TGTGCCAGTAGTATAGATGTGACAGGAGAAAAACTGTTTTTT.

The count of this clone is one. The chain couples TRBV19 to TRBJ2-7, with no clear D. The V and J ends lost 7 bases and 8 bases respectively, with 15 bases between them. Germline CDR1 and CDR2: LNHDA and SQIVND (reference sequence). The CDR3 runs to 12 residues. The CDR3 DNA follows: TGTGCCAGTACCAACCCTCTGGGGAAGCAGTACTTC. It translates to CASTNPLGKQYF.

This chain uses TRBV6-1 with TRBJ2-1, with 9 nucleotides matching TRBD2. Germline CDR1 and CDR2: MNHNS and SASEGT. J was trimmed by 4 bases and V by 4 bases; bases with no gene match: 2. This CDR3 region has 14 residues. The CDR3 DNA follows: TGTGCCAGCAGTGTGGGACTAGCTTACAATGAGCAGTTCTTC. Its translation is CASSVGLAYNEQFF.

The V gene is TRBV6-4, the J gene TRBJ1-2, with D possibly TRBD1 on 5 matching bases. Germline CDR1 and CDR2: MRHNA and SNTAGT. V was clipped by 0 bases and J by 4 bases, with 15 bases between them. There are 16 residues in the CDR3. The CDR3 sequence is CASSDSNGYRTYGYTF. The CDR3 DNA reads as TGTGCCAGCAGTGACTCGAATGGTTACAGGACCTATGGCTACACCTTC.

The chain recombines TRBV10-3 with TRBJ2-5; D is unclear. This CDR3 contains 16 residues. Germline assignment: CDR1 ENHRY and CDR2 SYGVKD. Trimming pared 0 bases from V and 2 bases from J, leaving 13 bases between. The CDR3 protein is CAISESRKERQETQYF. The DNA of the CDR3 is TGTGCCATCAGTGAGTCGAGAAAGGAGAGACAAGAGACCCAGTACTTC.

The rearrangement links TRBV7-2 to TRBJ2-7; no clear D gene. Trimming removed 5 bases at V and 0 bases at J, with 14 bases between. Germline CDR1 SGHTA, CDR2 FQGNSA. The CDR3 runs to 15 residues. The CDR3 bases are TGTGCCAGCAGCCCGGGCGGCAGGCGCTCCTACGAGCAGTACTTC. It yields the protein CASSPGGRRSYEQYF.